This TCR beta chain came from a study of blood T cell repertoires in COVID-19. About the study: Specimens from acute and convalescent COVID-19 originated in the United States, Italy and Spain.

As handled by the study authors: Nucleated cell number was recorded as an estimate derived from reference gene primer amplification. Produced via immunoSEQ multiplex PCR; TCRdb's table is partial and in-frame only. V and J calls plus clone size are reproduced from that table; the DNA served to infer D and trimming. In the table there are roughly 190,000 clones, 84% of which are singletons. Germline-derived CDR1 and CDR2 are LNHDA and SQIVND (reference sequence). There are 14 residues in the CDR3. V was trimmed by 1 base and J by 4 bases, leaving 10 bases between them. The sequenced material came from PBMCs or T cells enriched from blood (not recorded which). The receptor comes from a woman younger than 45 who had been exposed to COVID-19. This chain joins TRBV19 and TRBJ2-5, with D maybe TRBD1 (5 bases). The CDR3 bases are TGTGCCAGTAGTATAGGCTGGCAGGGAGAGACCCAGTACTTC. Translated: CASSIGWQGETQYF.